The source of this T cell receptor (beta chain) is a study of shared clonotypes between healthy human individuals. Overall study results and limits: A generally larger estimated richness was seen in naive subsets than in memory subsets.

Libraries were prepared by immunoSEQ multiplex PCR; TCRdb keeps only in-frame clonotypes and omits some of them. The table has a few million clones, around nine tenths seen once. The V gene's germline CDR1 is SNHLY and CDR2 FYNNEI. Trimming removed 1 base at V and 0 bases at J, with 7 bases between. The CDR3 sequence is 15 residues long. A remark on this clone: Its antigen is unidentified.

The TCR sequence derives from a man between 18 and 29 years old in good health. The chain uses TRBV2 and TRBJ1-3, with D hard to call. The sample taken for sequencing was naive CD4+ T cells sorted from blood. Subset reported: CD45RA+ positively selected. For the CDR3, the DNA is TGTGCCAGCAGTGAAGAGGATTACTCTGGAAACACCATATATTTT. It specifies CASSEEDYSGNTIYF.